Described below is a single T cell receptor (beta chain) sequence and its context. One end of the junction fails to match germline, which may point to a read error. TCRdb's copy holds only in-frame clones and misses some; the assay was immunoSEQ multiplex PCR. The sample consists of around 290,000 clones, roughly 86% of them appearing once. This entry belongs to a study of blood T cell repertoires in COVID-19. Germline-derived CDR1 and CDR2 are LGHDT and YNNKEL (reference sequence). This CDR3 has 11 residues. The sample taken for sequencing was PBMCs or T cells enriched from blood (not recorded which). The receptor comes from a woman in her 30s who had recovered from COVID-19. The J gene is TRBJ2-7, the V gene TRBV3-1 (or the pseudogene TRBV3-2); TRBD2 might be the D (6 bases). This CDR3 reads CASSQVGTWDF. CDR3 in DNA: TGTGCCAGCAGCCAAGTCGGGACTTGGGACTTC.